This T cell receptor (beta chain) was recovered during a study of memory CD4+ T cells and cytomegalovirus serostatus. The sort gate was single viable CD3+CD4+CD8-CD45RO+ cells for memory CD4+ T cells. Assay: immunoSEQ multiplex PCR; the TCRdb copy retains only in-frame clones and omits some. Altogether 75,000 to 95,000 clones are present, around 80% being singletons, with the ten largest covering nearly 0.8%. CDR1 and CDR2 (germline): MNHEY, SVGAGI. CDR3 length equals 16 residues. The V end lost 0 bases, the J end lost 2 bases, and 14 bases lay between the germline ends. Material for sequencing was memory CD4+ T cells from blood. This rearrangement joins TRBV6-5 to TRBJ2-7; D gene ambiguous. The TCR sequence derives from an adult in good health and CMV-seronegative. The CDR3 DNA sequence: TGTGCCAGCAGTTACTCGTCGGGTTCAGCAACCTACGAGCAGTACTTC. Translated, it gives CASSYSSGSATYEQYF.